Reported below is one T cell receptor (beta chain). Its antigen remains unknown. Library preparation for TCR beta used quantitative 5'-RACE with molecular barcodes. MiXCR, run by TCRdb on the 5' RACE reads, gives a single entry per CDR3 protein. The sample lists fewer than 130,000 distinct CDR3 sequences; about 24% were seen once. The data belong to a study of CD8 T cells in ankylosing spondylitis. The CDR3 extends over 14 amino acids. The germline V and J ends were trimmed by 6 bases and 2 bases, with 14 bases remaining between them. Germline CDR1 reads SGDLS; CDR2 reads YYNGEE. Broader study findings: Significantly higher representation of disease-linked clones was reported for matched ankylosing spondylitis synovial fluid.

Sequenced input: synovial fluid, either unsorted or a sorted T cell fraction (not recorded which). The rearrangement joins TRBV9 to TRBJ2-5; tentative D call: TRBD2 (6 bases). This TCR derives from a male donor with ankylosing spondylitis. Here the CDR3 DNA reads TGTGCCAGCACCCCTTGGGGGGAGCAAGAGACCCAGTACTTC. It is translated as CASTPWGEQETQYF.